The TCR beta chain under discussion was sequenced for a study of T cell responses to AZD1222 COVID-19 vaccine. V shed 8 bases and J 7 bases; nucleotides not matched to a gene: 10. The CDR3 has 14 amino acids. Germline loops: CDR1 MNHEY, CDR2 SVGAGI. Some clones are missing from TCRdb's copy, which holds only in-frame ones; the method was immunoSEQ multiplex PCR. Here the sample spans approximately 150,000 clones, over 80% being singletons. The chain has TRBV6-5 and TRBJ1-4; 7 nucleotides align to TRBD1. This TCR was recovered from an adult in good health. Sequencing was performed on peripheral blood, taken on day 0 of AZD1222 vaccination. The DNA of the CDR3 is TGTGCCAGCGGCCCCCGGGACAGTGGTGAAAAACTGTTTTTT. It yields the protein CASGPRDSGEKLFF.